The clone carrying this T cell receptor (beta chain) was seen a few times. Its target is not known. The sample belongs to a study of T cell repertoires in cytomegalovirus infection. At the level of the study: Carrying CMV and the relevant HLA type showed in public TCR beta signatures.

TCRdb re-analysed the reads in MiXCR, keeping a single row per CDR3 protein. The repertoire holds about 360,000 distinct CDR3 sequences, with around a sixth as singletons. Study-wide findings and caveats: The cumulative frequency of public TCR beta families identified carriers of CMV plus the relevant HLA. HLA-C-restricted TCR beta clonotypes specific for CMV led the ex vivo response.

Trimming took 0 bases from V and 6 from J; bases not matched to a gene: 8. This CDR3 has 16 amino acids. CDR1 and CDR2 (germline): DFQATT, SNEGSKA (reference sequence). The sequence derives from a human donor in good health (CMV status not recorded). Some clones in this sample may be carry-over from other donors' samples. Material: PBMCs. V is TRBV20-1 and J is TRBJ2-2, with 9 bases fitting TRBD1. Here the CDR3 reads CSARDYLDRGPGELFF. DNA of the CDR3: TGCAGTGCTAGAGATTATCTGGACAGGGGTCCCGGGGAGCTGTTTTTT.